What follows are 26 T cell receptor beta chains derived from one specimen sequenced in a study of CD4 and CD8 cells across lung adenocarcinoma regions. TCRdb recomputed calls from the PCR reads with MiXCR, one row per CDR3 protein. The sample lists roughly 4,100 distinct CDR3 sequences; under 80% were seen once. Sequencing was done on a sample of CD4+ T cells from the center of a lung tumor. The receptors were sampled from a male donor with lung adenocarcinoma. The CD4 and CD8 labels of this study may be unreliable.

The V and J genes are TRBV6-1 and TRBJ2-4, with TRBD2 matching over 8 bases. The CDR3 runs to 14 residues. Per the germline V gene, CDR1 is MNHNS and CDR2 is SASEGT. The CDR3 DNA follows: TGTGCGGGCAGCGGGGGCGGAGACCAAAACATTCAGTACTTC. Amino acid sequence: CAGSGGGDQNIQYF.

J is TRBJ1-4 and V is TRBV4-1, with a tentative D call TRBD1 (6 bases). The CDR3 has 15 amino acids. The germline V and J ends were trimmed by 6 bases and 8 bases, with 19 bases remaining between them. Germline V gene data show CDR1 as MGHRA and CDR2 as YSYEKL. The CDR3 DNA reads TGCGCCAGCAGTTTAGACAGGACCATAGAGGAAAAACTGTTTTTT. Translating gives CASSLDRTIEEKLFF.

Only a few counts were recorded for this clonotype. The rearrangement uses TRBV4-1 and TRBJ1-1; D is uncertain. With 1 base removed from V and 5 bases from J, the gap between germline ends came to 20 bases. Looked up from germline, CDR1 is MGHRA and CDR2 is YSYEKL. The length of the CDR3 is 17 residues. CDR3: CASSQVGLGVSRTEAFF. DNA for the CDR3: TGCGCCAGCAGCCAAGTTGGGCTGGGAGTGAGCAGGACTGAAGCTTTCTTT.

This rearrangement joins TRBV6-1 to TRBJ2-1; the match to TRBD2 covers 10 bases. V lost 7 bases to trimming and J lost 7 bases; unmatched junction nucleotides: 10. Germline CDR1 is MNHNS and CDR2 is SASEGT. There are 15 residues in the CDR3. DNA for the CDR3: TGTGCCAGCAAGCGGGAGGGACTAGTGGTAAATGAGCAGTTCTTC. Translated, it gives CASKREGLVVNEQFF.

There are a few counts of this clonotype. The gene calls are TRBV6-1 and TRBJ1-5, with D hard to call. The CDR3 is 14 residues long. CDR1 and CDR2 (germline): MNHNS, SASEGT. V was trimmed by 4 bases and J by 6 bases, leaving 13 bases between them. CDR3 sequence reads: CASSGDEGLQPQHF. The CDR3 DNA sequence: TGTGCCAGCAGTGGAGATGAAGGACTTCAGCCCCAGCATTTT.

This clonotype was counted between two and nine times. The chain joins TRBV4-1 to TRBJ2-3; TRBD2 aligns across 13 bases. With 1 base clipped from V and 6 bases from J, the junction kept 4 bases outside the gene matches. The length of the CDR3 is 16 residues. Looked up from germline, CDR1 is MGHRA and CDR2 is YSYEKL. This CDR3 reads CASSQGLAGGGDTQYF. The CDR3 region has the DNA TGCGCCAGCAGCCAAGGACTAGCGGGAGGTGGGGATACGCAGTATTTT.

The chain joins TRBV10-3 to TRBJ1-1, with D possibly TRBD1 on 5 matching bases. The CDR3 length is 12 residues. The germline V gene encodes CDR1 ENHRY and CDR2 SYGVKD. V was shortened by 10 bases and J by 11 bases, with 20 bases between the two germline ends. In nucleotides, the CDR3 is TGTGCCACAGGACCAAGGGGAAGTGGTGCTTTCTTT. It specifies CATGPRGSGAFF.

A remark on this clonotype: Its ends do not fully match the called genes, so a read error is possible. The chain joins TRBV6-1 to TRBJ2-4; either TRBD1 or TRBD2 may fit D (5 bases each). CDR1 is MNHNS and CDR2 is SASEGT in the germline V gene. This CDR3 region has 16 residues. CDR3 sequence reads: CASASDWGRKGDIQYF. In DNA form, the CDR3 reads TGTGCCAGCGCCTCGGACTGGGGACGCAAGGGAGACATCCAGTACTTC.

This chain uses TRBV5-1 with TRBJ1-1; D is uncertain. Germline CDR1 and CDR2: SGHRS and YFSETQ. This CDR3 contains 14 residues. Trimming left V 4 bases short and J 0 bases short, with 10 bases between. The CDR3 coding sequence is TGCGCCAGCAGCCCGGCTACTGTGAACACTGAAGCTTTCTTT. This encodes CASSPATVNTEAFF.

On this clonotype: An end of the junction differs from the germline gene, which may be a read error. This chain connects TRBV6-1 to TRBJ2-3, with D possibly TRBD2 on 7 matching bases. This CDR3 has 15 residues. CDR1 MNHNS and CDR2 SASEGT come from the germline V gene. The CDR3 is CARGEGGADPDTQYF. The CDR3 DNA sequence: TGTGCCAGGGGTGAAGGGGGGGCGGACCCAGATACGCAGTATTTC.

The CDR3 is CASSPMRGAYEQFF. The CDR3 nucleotides are TGTGCCAGCAGTCCGATGCGGGGAGCCTACGAGCAGTTCTTC. The V gene is TRBV6-1, the J gene TRBJ2-1, with D possibly matching TRBD2 (6 bases). V was cut by 5 bases and J by 10 bases, with 18 bases left in between. Germline V gene data show CDR1 as MNHNS and CDR2 as SASEGT. The CDR3 is made up of 14 amino acids.

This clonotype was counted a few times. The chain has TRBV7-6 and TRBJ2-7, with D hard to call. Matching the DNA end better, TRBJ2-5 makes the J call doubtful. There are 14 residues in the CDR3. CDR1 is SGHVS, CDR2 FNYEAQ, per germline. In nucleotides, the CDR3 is TGTGCCAGCAGCTTAGTTAACTACAAAGAGACCCAGTACTTC. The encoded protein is CASSLVNYKETQYF.

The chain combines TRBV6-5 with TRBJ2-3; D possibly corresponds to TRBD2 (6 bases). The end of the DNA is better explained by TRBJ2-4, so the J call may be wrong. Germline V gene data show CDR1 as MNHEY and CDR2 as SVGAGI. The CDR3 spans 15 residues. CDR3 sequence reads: CASSSGLCSTDIQYF. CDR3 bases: TGTGCCAGCAGTTCGGGACTGTGTAGCACAGACATTCAGTACTTC.

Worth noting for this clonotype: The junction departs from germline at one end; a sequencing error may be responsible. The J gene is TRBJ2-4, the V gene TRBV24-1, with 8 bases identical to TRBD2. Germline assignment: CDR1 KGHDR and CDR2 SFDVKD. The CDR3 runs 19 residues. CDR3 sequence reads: CVTSDPLWSGGGAKNIQYF. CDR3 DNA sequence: TGTGTCACCAGTGACCCCCTTTGGTCGGGGGGGGGGGCCAAAAACATTCAGTACTTC.

The CDR3 loop is CASSEVRLFSYEQYF. The CDR3 DNA reads as TGTGCCAGCAGTGAAGTGCGCCTCTTTTCCTACGAGCAGTACTTC. The chain carries TRBV6-1 and TRBJ2-7; D not resolved. V was trimmed by 1 base and J by 1 base, leaving 11 bases between them. Germline V lookup: CDR1 MNHNS, CDR2 SASEGT. The CDR3 loop spans 15 amino acids.

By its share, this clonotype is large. CDR3 amino acids: CASSLAMETDTQYF. Written as DNA, the CDR3 is TGTGCCAGCAGCTTAGCGATGGAAACAGATACGCAGTATTTT. V usage is TRBV7-6 and J usage is TRBJ2-3, with unresolved D. The CDR3 is 14 amino acids. The V gene's germline CDR1 is SGHVS and CDR2 FNYEAQ. V was cut by 0 bases and J by 3 bases, with 7 bases left in between.

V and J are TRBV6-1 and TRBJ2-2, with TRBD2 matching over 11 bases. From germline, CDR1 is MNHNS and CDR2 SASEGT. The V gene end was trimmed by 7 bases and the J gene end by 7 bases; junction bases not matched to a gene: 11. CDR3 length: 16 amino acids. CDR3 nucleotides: TGTGCCAGCAATAAAATACTAGCGGGGGCGGGCGGGGAGCTGTTTTTT. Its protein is CASNKILAGAGGELFF.

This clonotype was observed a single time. The CDR3 coding sequence is TGTGCCAGCAGTGCGGGCATCGGACATCGGCGGGAGAGAGAGGGGAATGAGCAGTTCTTC. Protein: CASSAGIGHRREREGNEQFF. V and J are TRBV6-1 and TRBJ2-1; TRBD2 agrees at 7 bases. From germline, CDR1 is MNHNS and CDR2 SASEGT. The CDR3 has 20 residues. V trimming: 4 bases; J trimming: 7 bases; junction bases outside the gene matches: 25.

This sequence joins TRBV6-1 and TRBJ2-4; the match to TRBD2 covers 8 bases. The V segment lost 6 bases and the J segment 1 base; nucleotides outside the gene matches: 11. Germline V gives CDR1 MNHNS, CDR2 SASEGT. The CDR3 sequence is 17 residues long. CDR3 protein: CASSPIGSGMAKNIQYF. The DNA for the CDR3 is TGTGCCAGCAGCCCCATCGGTAGCGGGATGGCCAAAAACATTCAGTACTTC.

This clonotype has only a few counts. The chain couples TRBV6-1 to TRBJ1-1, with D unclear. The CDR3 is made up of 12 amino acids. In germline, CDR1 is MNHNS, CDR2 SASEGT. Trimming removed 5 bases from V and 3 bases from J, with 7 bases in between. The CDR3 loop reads CASSRPYTEAFF. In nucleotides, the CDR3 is TGTGCCAGCAGTCGACCCTACACTGAAGCTTTCTTT.

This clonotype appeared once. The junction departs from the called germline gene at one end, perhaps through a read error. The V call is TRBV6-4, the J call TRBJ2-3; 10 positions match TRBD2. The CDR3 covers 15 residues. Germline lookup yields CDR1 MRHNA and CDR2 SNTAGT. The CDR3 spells CGSGGGGGDTDTQYF. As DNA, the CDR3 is TGTGGCAGCGGGGGGGGGGGCGGCGACACAGATACGCAGTATTTT.

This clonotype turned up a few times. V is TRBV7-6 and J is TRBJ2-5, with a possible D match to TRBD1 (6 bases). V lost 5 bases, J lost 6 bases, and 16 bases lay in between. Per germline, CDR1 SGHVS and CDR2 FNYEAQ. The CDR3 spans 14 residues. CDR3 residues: CASSLRGSRKTQYF. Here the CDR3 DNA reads TGTGCCAGCAGCCTAAGGGGGAGTCGGAAGACCCAGTACTTC.

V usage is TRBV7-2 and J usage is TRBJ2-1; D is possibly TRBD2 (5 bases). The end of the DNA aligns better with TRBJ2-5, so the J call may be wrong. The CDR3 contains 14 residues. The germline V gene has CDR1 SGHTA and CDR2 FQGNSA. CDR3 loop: CASSLYGNSETQYF. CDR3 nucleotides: TGTGCCAGCAGCTTATACGGGAACTCTGAGACCCAGTACTTC.

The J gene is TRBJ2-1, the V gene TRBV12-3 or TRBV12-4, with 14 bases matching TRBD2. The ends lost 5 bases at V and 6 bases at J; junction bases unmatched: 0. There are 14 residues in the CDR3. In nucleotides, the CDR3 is TGTGCCAGCAGTGGGACTAGCGGGAGCAATGAGCAGTTCTTC. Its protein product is CASSGTSGSNEQFF.

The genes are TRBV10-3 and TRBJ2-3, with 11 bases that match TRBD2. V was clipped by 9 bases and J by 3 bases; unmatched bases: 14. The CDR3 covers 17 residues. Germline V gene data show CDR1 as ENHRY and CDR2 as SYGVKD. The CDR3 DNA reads TGTGCCATTTCCGGGACTAGCGGACAAACTCATACAGATACGCAGTATTTT. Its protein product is CAISGTSGQTHTDTQYF.

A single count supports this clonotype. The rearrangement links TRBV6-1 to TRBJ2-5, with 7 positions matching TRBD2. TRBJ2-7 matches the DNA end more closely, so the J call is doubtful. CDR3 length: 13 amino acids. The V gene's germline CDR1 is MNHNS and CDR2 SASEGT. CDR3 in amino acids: CASTGLLVHEQYF. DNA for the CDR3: TGTGCCAGCACGGGACTACTAGTACACGAGCAGTACTTC.